Listed below are T cell receptor beta chains from one sample, sequenced in a study of T cell responses to AZD1222 COVID-19 vaccine. TCRdb's copy holds only in-frame clones and misses some; the assay was immunoSEQ multiplex PCR. This repertoire shows 20,000 or so clones, 81% found once; its top ten account for under 25%. This sample comprised peripheral blood, obtained 28 days after the second AZD1222 dose. The receptors here all came from an adult who received the AZD1222 COVID-19 vaccine. CDR3s include the opening cysteine and the closing phenylalanine or tryptophan. D genes are given only for firm matches.

v_gene | d_gene | CDR3aa
TRBV11-2 | . | CASSLGGYTDTQYF
TRBV9 | . | CASSVGTGTLTEAFF
TRBV19 | . | CASSPRAEKLFF
TRBV7-9 | TRBD1 | CASSFGQATGELFF
TRBV27 | TRBD1 | CASSRQGRQPQHF
TRBV14 | . | CASSQDLDGQAFF
TRBV6-6 | TRBD1 | CASSGGTGRNQPQHF
TRBV3-1/TRBV3-2 | . | CASSQVGQETQYF
TRBV4-2 | . | CASSIQGRAVSYNSPLHF
TRBV29-1 | . | CSVGDRGGNQPQHF